This T cell receptor beta chain was retrieved from a study of radiation and T cells in renal cell carcinoma. Findings and caveats of the study: Without pretreatment biopsies, baseline tumor clonotype presence was undetermined. Top tumor clonotypes rose in blood 2 weeks post-radiation, then contracted.

As to this clone: Its antigen is not identified.

V lost 10 bases to trimming and J lost 2 bases; unmatched junction nucleotides: 12. This CDR3 spans 18 amino acids. Germline V gene lookup returns CDR1 ENHRY and CDR2 SYGVKD. The time point: blood 4 weeks post-SBRT, at nephrectomy. As for treatment: 15 Gy SBRT to primary tumor, nephrectomy 4 weeks later. Nephrectomy followed 15 Gy stereotactic body radiation by 4 weeks. This table comes from immunoSEQ multiplex PCR, and its TCRdb copy is limited to in-frame clones, with some not included. The sample lists under 100,000 clones; more than 65% were seen once. This chain uses TRBV10-3 with TRBJ2-2, with 14 bases matching TRBD2. The TCR was taken from a man in his 60s with renal cell carcinoma. Sequenced material: blood, taken from a patient whose treatment included radiotherapy and nephrectomy. The CDR3 spells CATSGLAGVRVNTGELFF. Written as DNA, the CDR3 is TGTGCCACTTCGGGACTAGCGGGAGTACGCGTTAACACCGGGGAGCTGTTTTTT.